Below, 25 T cell receptor beta chains from the same sample are listed, as sequenced in a study of T cell responses to AZD1222 COVID-19 vaccine. Data came from immunoSEQ multiplex PCR; TCRdb stores just in-frame clones and leaves some out. The sample holds around 160,000 clones, 85% to 95% seen once. The sequences come from peripheral blood, collected on day 0 of MenACWY control vaccination. The receptors stem from an adult in good health.

The chain is built from TRBV14 and TRBJ2-7, with D tentatively TRBD1 or TRBD2 (5 bases each). V lost 1 base and J 0 bases, leaving 13 bases between the germline ends. This CDR3 spans 16 amino acids. The germline V gene has CDR1 SGHDN and CDR2 FVKESK. For the CDR3, the DNA is TGTGCCAGCAGCCAAGCCTCGGGACCCGACTCCTACGAGCAGTACTTC. This translates into CASSQASGPDSYEQYF.

The chain combines TRBV5-1 with TRBJ1-1; TRBD1 aligns across 7 bases. This CDR3 comprises 15 residues. V was clipped by 0 bases and J by 4 bases; unmatched bases: 6. Germline CDR1 reads SGHRS; CDR2 reads YFSETQ. CDR3 nucleotide sequence: TGCGCCAGCAGCTTGGCCGACAGGGACGGCACTGAAGCTTTCTTT. Encoded protein: CASSLADRDGTEAFF.

V gene TRBV7-2 combines with J gene TRBJ1-5, with D unclear. The germline gives CDR1 SGHTA, CDR2 FQGNSA. V was clipped by 5 bases and J by 6 bases, with 17 bases between them. The CDR3 length is 15 residues. CDR3 sequence reads: CASSLDGLYTQPQHF. CDR3 in DNA: TGTGCCAGCAGCCTAGATGGGTTGTACACTCAGCCCCAGCATTTT. Supplemented by reference TRBV7-2 and TRBJ1-5, the full variable domain reads GAGVSQSPSNKVTEKGKDVELRCDPISGHTALYWYRQSLGQGLEFLIYFQGNSAPDKSGLPSDRFSAERTGGSVSTLTIQRTQQEDSAVYLCASSLDGLYTQPQHFGDGTRLSIL.

In DNA, the CDR3 is TGTGCCAGCTCCCCAACGGGGGTATCCTACGAGCAGTACTTC. Protein product: CASSPTGVSYEQYF. The gene calls are TRBV18 and TRBJ2-7, with a weak D call TRBD2 (6 bases). CDR1 is KGHSH and CDR2 is LQKENI in the germline V gene. CDR3 length: 14 residues. Trimming shortened V by 6 bases and J by 1 base, and 13 bases separated the two germline ends.

V and J are TRBV6-6 and TRBJ2-5; D gene uncertain. The ends were cut back, 6 bases at V and 5 bases at J, with 13 bases in the middle. The germline CDR1 and CDR2 sequences are MNHNY and SVGAGI (reference sequence). This CDR3 comprises 13 residues. The CDR3 DNA is TGTGCCAGCAGCCAACGATTTGGGGAGACCCAGTACTTC. Its translation is CASSQRFGETQYF.

The chain is built from TRBV6-1 and TRBJ1-3; D gene unclear. Germline values: CDR1 MNHNS, CDR2 SASEGT. With 3 bases removed from V and 9 bases from J, the gap between germline ends came to 15 bases. This CDR3 comprises 14 residues. This CDR3 is CASSDLTRAGTIYF. The CDR3 DNA sequence: TGTGCCAGCAGTGATCTGACCAGAGCCGGCACCATATATTTT.

This chain uses TRBV25-1 with TRBJ2-1, with TRBD1 matching over 9 bases. With V trimmed by 5 bases and J by 6 bases, 5 bases remained unmatched. Germline CDR1 and CDR2: MGHDK and SYGVNS. This CDR3 spans 14 amino acids. CDR3 sequence: CASSRDRVFNEQFF. DNA of the CDR3: TGTGCCAGCAGTCGGGACAGGGTTTTCAATGAGCAGTTCTTC.

The chain recombines TRBV30 with TRBJ1-6; D remains unclear. The CDR3 runs 13 residues. Per the germline V gene, CDR1 is GTSNPN and CDR2 is SVGIG (reference sequence). V was shortened by 3 bases and J by 10 bases, with 13 bases between the two germline ends. The CDR3 region is CAWSAQFGSPLHF. DNA of the CDR3: TGTGCCTGGAGCGCACAGTTTGGCTCACCCCTCCACTTT.

The chain joins TRBV19 to TRBJ1-1, with 10 bases fitting TRBD1. V shed 5 bases and J 4 bases; nucleotides not matched to a gene: 1. CDR1 is LNHDA and CDR2 is SQIVND in the germline V gene (reference sequence). This CDR3 spans 13 amino acids. The chain's CDR3 is CASSGQGGTEAFF. As DNA, the CDR3 is TGTGCCAGTAGTGGACAGGGGGGCACTGAAGCTTTCTTT.

The chain recombines TRBV7-2 with TRBJ2-7; D gene ambiguous. This CDR3 is built from 13 residues. Germline CDR1 reads SGHTA; CDR2 reads FQGNSA. The V end lost 5 bases, the J end lost 1 base, and 9 bases lay between the germline ends. The CDR3 DNA follows: TGTGCCAGCAGCCCCCCTGATTCCTACGAGCAGTACTTC. Its translation: CASSPPDSYEQYF. The complete variable domain, with remaining parts taken from reference TRBV7-2 and TRBJ2-7, reads GAGVSQSPSNKVTEKGKDVELRCDPISGHTALYWYRQSLGQGLEFLIYFQGNSAPDKSGLPSDRFSAERTGGSVSTLTIQRTQQEDSAVYLCASSPPDSYEQYFGPGTRLTVT.

The chain couples TRBV28 to TRBJ1-2, with 7 bases fitting TRBD1. J lost 8 bases, V lost 10 bases, and 7 bases had no gene match. Germline V CDR1 and CDR2: MDHEN, SYDVKM. There are 11 residues in the CDR3. CDR3 region: CANQGVGGYTF. Here the CDR3 DNA reads TGTGCCAACCAGGGGGTAGGAGGCTACACCTTC.

This clone showed up just once. This chain uses TRBV7-8 with TRBJ2-3, with TRBD1 matching 8 bases. The CDR3 has 15 residues. With V trimmed by 5 bases and J by 6 bases, 10 bases remained unmatched. Per germline, CDR1 SGHVS and CDR2 FQNEAQ. The CDR3 loop is CASSDRGYGADTQYF. CDR3 in DNA: TGTGCCAGCAGCGACAGGGGATACGGAGCCGATACGCAGTATTTT.

V gene TRBV14 combines with J gene TRBJ1-1, with D perhaps TRBD1 (6 bases). Trimming shortened V by 2 bases and J by 7 bases, and 17 bases separated the two germline ends. Germline CDR1 reads SGHDN; CDR2 reads FVKESK. The CDR3 spans 15 residues. In DNA, the CDR3 is TGTGCCAGCAGCCAAAACAGGGCGAGCCCCGGTGAAGCTTTCTTT. Translating it yields CASSQNRASPGEAFF.

The chain combines TRBV5-1 with TRBJ2-1, with D maybe TRBD2 (6 bases). The V gene lost 5 bases and the J gene lost 5 bases, with 11 bases spanning the gap. CDR3 length equals 13 residues. Germline-derived CDR1 and CDR2 are SGHRS and YFSETQ. The CDR3 loop is CASRTGLNNEQFF. Written as DNA, the CDR3 is TGCGCCAGCAGAACGGGACTCAACAATGAGCAGTTCTTC. The full variable domain, completed using reference TRBV5-1 and TRBJ2-1, is KAGVTQTPRYLIKTRGQQVTLSCSPISGHRSVSWYQQTPGQGLQFLFEYFSETQRNKGNFPGRFSGRQFSNSRSEMNVSTLELGDSALYLCASRTGLNNEQFFGPGTRLTVL.

The count of this clone is one. The genes are TRBV27 and TRBJ1-1; possible D gene TRBD1, 6 bases. V dropped 6 bases and J dropped 6 bases, with 17 bases sitting between them. The germline gives CDR1 MNHEY, CDR2 SMNVEV (reference sequence). CDR3 length equals 14 residues. As DNA, the CDR3 is TGTGCCAGCAGGGGGACATCCTCGGCGGCTGAAGCTTTCTTT. Protein sequence: CASRGTSSAAEAFF.

V gene TRBV11-2 combines with J gene TRBJ1-2; no reliable D call. The CDR3 has 11 residues. With 4 bases removed from V and 4 bases from J, the gap between germline ends came to 4 bases. The germline V gene encodes CDR1 SGHAT and CDR2 FQNNGV. CDR3 DNA: TGTGCCAGCAGCTCTGCCTATGGCTACACCTTC. Its protein is CASSSAYGYTF.

The chain is built from TRBV9 and TRBJ2-2, with D perhaps TRBD1 or TRBD2 (5 bases each). The CDR3 is made up of 14 amino acids. Germline V CDR1 and CDR2: SGDLS, YYNGEE. Trimming cost V 0 bases and J 4 bases, with 7 bases left between them. The DNA of the CDR3 is TGTGCCAGCAGCGTAGAGAGGGGCACCGGGGAGCTGTTTTTT. Translated, it gives CASSVERGTGELFF.

The CDR3 reads CASSGTSGSNYEQYF. The CDR3 DNA sequence: TGTGCCAGCAGCGGGACTAGCGGGAGTAACTACGAGCAGTACTTC. The chain uses TRBV5-5 and TRBJ2-7; 14 nucleotides align to TRBD2. With V trimmed by 4 bases and J by 3 bases, 3 bases remained unmatched. The CDR3 is 15 amino acids. Germline V gene data show CDR1 as SGHKS and CDR2 as YYEKEE (reference sequence).

This chain uses TRBV10-1 with TRBJ2-2; 8 nucleotides line up with TRBD2. Germline CDR1 is WNHNN and CDR2 is SYGVQD (reference sequence). The ends lost 3 bases at V and 5 bases at J; junction bases unmatched: 5. CDR3 length: 15 residues. CDR3 amino acids: CASSEVAGPTGELFF. For the CDR3, the DNA is TGCGCCAGCAGTGAAGTAGCGGGACCGACCGGGGAGCTGTTTTTT.

The chain is built from TRBV19 and TRBJ1-5; 8 bases are shared with TRBD1. This CDR3 is 14 amino acids long. V shed 1 base, J shed 4 bases, and the junction held 0 bases outside the gene matches. The V gene's germline CDR1 is LNHDA and CDR2 SQIVND (reference sequence). CDR3 protein: CASSIGTGNQPQHF. Written as DNA, the CDR3 is TGTGCCAGTAGTATAGGGACAGGGAATCAGCCCCAGCATTTT.

The chain is built from TRBV18 and TRBJ1-5, with 7 bases lining up with TRBD1. The CDR3 is 17 amino acids. CDR1 is KGHSH, CDR2 LQKENI, per germline. Germline trimming cut 0 bases from V and 1 base from J; bases unmatched to any gene: 6. DNA of the CDR3: TGTGCCAGCTCACCACCTTACGGGACAGAGAGCAATCAGCCCCAGCATTTT. It is translated as CASSPPYGTESNQPQHF. The full variable domain, rest sourced from reference TRBV18 and TRBJ1-5, is NAGVMQNPRHLVRRRGQEARLRCSPMKGHSHVYWYRQLPEEGLKFMVYLQKENIIDESGMPKERFSAEFPKEGPSILRIQQVVRGDSAAYFCASSPPYGTESNQPQHFGDGTRLSIL.

V is TRBV30 and J is TRBJ2-1; D is perhaps TRBD1 or TRBD2 (5 bases each). V dropped 4 bases and J dropped 10 bases, with 11 bases sitting between them. Germline loops: CDR1 GTSNPN, CDR2 SVGIG (reference sequence). The CDR3 extends over 11 amino acids. CDR3 sequence: CAWTSEGEQFF. DNA of the CDR3: TGTGCCTGGACTAGTGAGGGGGAGCAGTTCTTC.

This chain joins TRBV11-2 and TRBJ1-6, with no clear D. The germline CDR1 and CDR2 sequences are SGHAT and FQNNGV. V lost 0 bases, J lost 10 bases, and 13 bases lay in between. The CDR3 contains 15 residues. CDR3 amino acids: CASSLDPSWRSPLHF. CDR3 bases: TGTGCCAGCAGCTTAGATCCATCCTGGCGATCACCCCTCCACTTT. The variable domain in full, completed from reference TRBV11-2 and TRBJ1-6, reads EAGVAQSPRYKIIEKRQSVAFWCNPISGHATLYWYQQILGQGPKLLIQFQNNGVVDDSQLPKDRFSAERLKGVDSTLKIQPAKLEDSAVYLCASSLDPSWRSPLHFGNGTRLTVT.

The chain employs TRBV10-3 and TRBJ1-1, with TRBD1 matching over 7 bases. CDR3 length: 12 residues. With 10 bases clipped from V and 7 bases from J, the junction kept 9 bases outside the gene matches. Germline V lookup: CDR1 ENHRY, CDR2 SYGVKD. The CDR3 loop is CATRVGDSEAFF. CDR3 nucleotides: TGTGCCACCCGGGTTGGGGACAGTGAAGCTTTCTTT.

This sequence joins TRBV28 and TRBJ1-2, with 7 bases aligning to TRBD1. The J segment lost 1 base and the V segment lost 6 bases, leaving 8 bases of the junction unmatched. The CDR3 runs 15 residues. In germline, CDR1 is MDHEN, CDR2 SYDVKM. CDR3 sequence reads: CASRDRLFNNYGYTF. CDR3 DNA: TGTGCCAGCAGGGACAGGCTCTTCAATAACTATGGCTACACCTTC.